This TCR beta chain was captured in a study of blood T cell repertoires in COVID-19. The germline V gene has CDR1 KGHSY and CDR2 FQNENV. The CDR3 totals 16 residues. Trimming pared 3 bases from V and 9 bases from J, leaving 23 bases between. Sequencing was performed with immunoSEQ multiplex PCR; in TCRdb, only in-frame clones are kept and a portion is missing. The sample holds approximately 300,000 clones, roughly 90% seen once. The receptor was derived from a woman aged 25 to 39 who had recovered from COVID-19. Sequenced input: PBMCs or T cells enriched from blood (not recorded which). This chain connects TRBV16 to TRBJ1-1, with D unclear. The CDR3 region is CASSHPPGPRGGQAFF. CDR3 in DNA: TGTGCCAGCAGCCATCCTCCCGGGCCCCGGGGAGGCCAAGCTTTCTTT.